Below, 18 T cell receptor beta chains from the same sample are listed, as sequenced in a study of preoperative IRX-2 immunotherapy in early breast cancer. The protocol was immunoSEQ multiplex PCR, while the TCRdb copy is restricted to in-frame clones and leaves out a portion. Of over 30,000 clones detected, approximately 89% appear once; the ten largest clones hold approximately 1.5%. The treatment here: preoperative locoregional IRX-2 cytokine immunotherapy. This sample comprised tumor tissue, obtained after IRX-2 immunotherapy. The source of these receptors is a human donor with breast cancer.

A single count supports this clone. The chain carries TRBV14 and TRBJ2-1; no clear D. The ends were cut back, 4 bases at V and 3 bases at J, with 13 bases in the middle. Germline V gene lookup returns CDR1 SGHDN and CDR2 FVKESK. This CDR3 region has 15 residues. In DNA, the CDR3 is TGTGCCAGCAGCCGACGGACGGCAGACTACAATGAGCAGTTCTTC. Residues: CASSRRTADYNEQFF.

The chain joins TRBV12-5 to TRBJ2-5; D is possibly TRBD1 (6 bases). The V end was cut by 6 bases, the J end by 0 bases, with 11 bases between. Germline V CDR1 and CDR2: LGHNT, FRNRAP. This CDR3 has 14 amino acids. The CDR3 DNA is TGTGCTAGTGGCGCAACAGGGTACCAAGAGACCCAGTACTTC. As protein: CASGATGYQETQYF.

The chain joins TRBV5-1 to TRBJ1-1; D is possibly TRBD1 (5 bases). Deletions cut 0 bases from V and 3 bases from J, with 15 bases between. CDR1 and CDR2 from the germline V gene are SGHRS and YFSETQ. The CDR3 is made up of 16 amino acids. CDR3 coding DNA: TGCGCCAGCAGCTTGGAGTCTGTTAGGGGATACACTGAAGCTTTCTTT. Translated: CASSLESVRGYTEAFF.

The chain employs TRBV6-7 and TRBJ1-2; tentatively, D is TRBD1 (5 bases). TRBV6-7 is reported as an ORF; its role is uncertain. V was cut by 2 bases and J by 8 bases, with 12 bases left in between. The CDR3 consists of 13 residues. CDR3 DNA sequence: TGTGCCAGCAGTTACCCTGACAGTCGAGGCTACACCTTC. It translates to CASSYPDSRGYTF.

The V and J genes are TRBV18 and TRBJ2-3, with D perhaps TRBD1 or TRBD2 (6 bases each). V lost 3 bases and J 2 bases, leaving 21 bases between the germline ends. The CDR3 covers 18 residues. The germline CDR1 and CDR2 sequences are KGHSH and LQKENI. The CDR3 DNA reads as TGTGCCAGCTCACCCCTACCTATTGTGGGGGGCCCCACAGATACGCAGTATTTT. This codes for CASSPLPIVGGPTDTQYF.

The chain uses TRBV11-3 and TRBJ2-7; 9 nucleotides align to TRBD2. The CDR3 loop spans 15 amino acids. Germline-derived CDR1 and CDR2 are SGHNT and YENEEA. The V and J ends lost 5 bases and 2 bases, in that order; junction bases with no gene match: 7. CDR3 sequence (DNA): TGTGCCAGCAGCCCTACGACTAGCGGCGCCTACGAGCAGTACTTC. Amino acid sequence: CASSPTTSGAYEQYF.

This rearrangement joins TRBV29-1 to TRBJ1-3; perhaps TRBD1 as D (6 bases). The germline V gene encodes CDR1 SQVTM and CDR2 ANQGSEA. The CDR3 length is 14 residues. V lost 0 bases and J lost 6, with 12 bases in between. The DNA of the CDR3 is TGCAGCGTTGAAGATCGCCAGGGGATAAACACCATATATTTT. Its translation is CSVEDRQGINTIYF.

This clone occurred once. V and J are TRBV19 and TRBJ1-6, with TRBD1 matching over 9 bases. V lost 3 bases to trimming and J lost 10 bases; unmatched junction nucleotides: 4. The CDR3 has 14 amino acids. Germline lookup yields CDR1 LNHDA and CDR2 SQIVND (reference sequence). CDR3 bases: TGTGCCAGTAGTATTAAGACAGGGGGGTCACCCCTCCACTTT. This gives the protein CASSIKTGGSPLHF.

V and J are TRBV7-6 and TRBJ1-1; maybe TRBD1 (5 bases). CDR3 length: 14 residues. V was shortened by 2 bases and J by 1 base, with 8 bases between the two germline ends. The V gene's germline CDR1 is SGHVS and CDR2 FNYEAQ. CDR3 protein: CASSLIGQNTEAFF. The CDR3 nucleotides read TGTGCCAGCAGCTTAATTGGACAGAACACTGAAGCTTTCTTT. Full variable domain (missing parts from reference TRBV7-6 and TRBJ1-1): GAGVSQSPRYKVTKRGQDVALRCDPISGHVSLYWYRQALGQGPEFLTYFNYEAQQDKSGLPNDRFSAERPEGSISTLTIQRTEQRDSAMYRCASSLIGQNTEAFFGQGTRLTVV.

This clone appeared a single time. V gene TRBV28 combines with J gene TRBJ1-5; D might be TRBD1 (6 bases). This CDR3 is built from 14 residues. V was pared by 5 bases and J by 9 bases, with 17 bases between. In germline, CDR1 is MDHEN, CDR2 SYDVKM. The CDR3 DNA is TGTGCCAGCAGTGCGGACAGTCATTGTTGGCCCCAGCATTTT. This codes for CASSADSHCWPQHF.

The chain joins TRBV16 to TRBJ1-3; no firm D call. The germline gives CDR1 KGHSY, CDR2 FQNENV. This CDR3 is built from 12 residues. V was cut by 2 bases and J by 3 bases, with 2 bases left in between. The CDR3, as DNA: TGTGCCAGCAGCCAAAGTGGAAACACCATATATTTT. Amino acid sequence: CASSQSGNTIYF.

V and J are TRBV6-8 and TRBJ1-1; TRBD1 might be the D (6 bases). This CDR3 contains 13 residues. CDR1 MNHGY and CDR2 SAAAGT come from the germline V gene. Trimming cost V 10 bases and J 3 bases, with 15 bases left between them. In DNA form, the CDR3 reads TGTGCCATCAGGGCAGGGGATCACACTGAAGCTTTCTTT. Amino acid sequence: CAIRAGDHTEAFF.

This sequence joins TRBV6-1 and TRBJ2-7, with unresolved D. Germline assignment: CDR1 MNHNS and CDR2 SASEGT. The CDR3 contains 13 residues. With 1 base removed from V and 5 bases from J, the gap between germline ends came to 9 bases. The CDR3 loop is CASSEVGYHEQYV. The CDR3 nucleotides read TGTGCCAGCAGTGAAGTTGGGTACCACGAGCAGTACGTC.

The gene calls are TRBV6-8 and TRBJ1-3; 12 bases line up with TRBD1. The CDR3 covers 18 residues. Per germline, CDR1 MNHGY and CDR2 SAAAGT. J lost 0 bases, V lost 6 bases, and 9 bases had no gene match. The CDR3 spells CASRQAGTGGFSGNTIYF. The DNA for the CDR3 is TGTGCCAGCAGACAGGCCGGGACAGGGGGCTTCTCTGGAAACACCATATATTTT.

This chain links TRBV5-1 with TRBJ1-4; 7 positions agree with TRBD1. V trimming: 4 bases; J trimming: 7 bases; junction bases outside the gene matches: 16. The CDR3 runs 17 residues. Per germline, CDR1 SGHRS and CDR2 YFSETQ. For the CDR3, the DNA is TGCGCCAGCAGCCCGGACAGGCCAGGAGGAGTAGGTGAAAAACTGTTTTTT. Encoded protein: CASSPDRPGGVGEKLFF. Full variable domain (remainder filled in from reference TRBV5-1 and TRBJ1-4): KAGVTQTPRYLIKTRGQQVTLSCSPISGHRSVSWYQQTPGQGLQFLFEYFSETQRNKGNFPGRFSGRQFSNSRSEMNVSTLELGDSALYLCASSPDRPGGVGEKLFFGSGTQLSVL.

The rearrangement joins TRBV6-8 to TRBJ1-1; TRBD1 might be the D (5 bases). CDR1 is MNHGY and CDR2 is SAAAGT in the germline V gene. There are 13 residues in the CDR3. Trimming left V 11 bases short and J 3 bases short, with 16 bases between. This CDR3 reads CACSWGFDTEAFF. CDR3 sequence (DNA): TGTGCCTGTTCTTGGGGGTTTGACACTGAAGCTTTCTTT.

The rearrangement uses TRBV19 and TRBJ2-4; the D gene is possibly TRBD2 (7 bases). The V end was cut by 7 bases, the J end by 1 base, with 17 bases between. The CDR3 loop spans 16 amino acids. CDR1 and CDR2 (germline): LNHDA, SQIVND (reference sequence). CDR3 sequence (DNA): TGTGCCAGTACCGATCGGGGGGCTTTTGCCAAAAACATTCAGTACTTC. This codes for CASTDRGAFAKNIQYF.

The chain employs TRBV7-6 and TRBJ1-1, with D uncertain. CDR1 and CDR2 (germline): SGHVS, FNYEAQ. Trimming cost V 4 bases and J 1 base, with 16 bases left between them. The CDR3 has 16 residues. As DNA, the CDR3 is TGTGCCAGCAGCTCCGGGGATAGGACGGAGAACACTGAAGCTTTCTTT. It is translated as CASSSGDRTENTEAFF.